Listed below are T cell receptor beta chains from one sample, sequenced in a study of blood T cell repertoires in COVID-19. Repertoires were generated with immunoSEQ multiplex PCR, while TCRdb's copy carries only in-frame clones and drops some. The table records fewer than 600,000 clones, nearly 90% of them present only once. The sample comprised peripheral blood. These receptors originate from a man younger than 30 with COVID-19, enrolled during active disease. The CDR3 runs from the conserved cysteine through the conserved F or W. D genes are given only for firm matches. Clone size is stated in some rows and not others, as once, few, many or a class when expanded.

D	length	V	J	size	DNA	CDR3
NA	14	TRBV30	TRBJ1-4	NA	TGTGCCTGGAGTGTACTGGGGCTAGGTGAAAAACTGTTTTTT	CAWSVLGLGEKLFF
TRBD2	18	TRBV4-2	TRBJ2-7	NA	TGTGCCAGCAGCCAAGATATTTCGCGAGCGGGGGCTGCCTACGAGCAGTACTTC	CASSQDISRAGAAYEQYF
NA	14	TRBV6-5	TRBJ2-7	NA	TGTGCCAGTAGAACAGGAAGAAGCTCCTACGAGCAGTACTTC	CASRTGRSSYEQYF
NA	10	TRBV19	TRBJ1-2	once	TGTGCCACCTTGTCCTATGGCTACACCTTC	CATLSYGYTF
NA	14	TRBV6-5	TRBJ1-1	few	TGTGCCAGCAGTTCTGCGACAGGGAACACTGAAGCTTTCTTT	CASSSATGNTEAFF
NA	13	TRBV6-5	TRBJ1-4	NA	TGTGCCAGCACTAAACAGTTTTTTGAAAAACTGTTTTTT	CASTKQFFEKLFF
NA	14	TRBV27	TRBJ2-1	NA	TGTGCCAGCAGTTTTGATGGGGAGGTTGATGAGCAGTTCTTC	CASSFDGEVDEQFF
TRBD1	14	TRBV5-1	TRBJ1-4	NA	TGCGCCAGCAGTAGGGACAGTACTAATGAAAAACTGTTTTTT	CASSRDSTNEKLFF
TRBD2	14	TRBV2	TRBJ2-7	NA	TGTGCCAGCCGGATTAGCGGGGGGTTGAAATGGCAGTACTTC	CASRISGGLKWQYF
NA	18	TRBV27	TRBJ2-6	NA	TGTGCCAGCAGTTCATTTACTGTTGCAGGCGCTGGGGCCAACGTCCTGACTTTC	CASSSFTVAGAGANVLTF
NA	15	TRBV11-2	TRBJ2-7	NA	TGTGCCAGCAGCTTAATATGGGACAAGACCTACGAGCAGTACTTC	CASSLIWDKTYEQYF
TRBD2	16	TRBV7-3	TRBJ2-1	NA	TGTGCCAGCAGCTTAGCGGGAGCAAGTGGCTACAATGAGCAGTTCTTC	CASSLAGASGYNEQFF
NA	12	TRBV29-1	TRBJ2-4	NA	TGCAGCGTTGTGCCAGATACAAACATTCAGTACTTC	CSVVPDTNIQYF
TRBD2	15	TRBV7-2	TRBJ2-3	NA	TGTGCCAGCAGCTTAGTCGGTGCGGGGGCAGATACGCAGTATTTT	CASSLVGAGADTQYF
TRBD1	14	TRBV5-5	TRBJ1-2	NA	TGTGCCAGCAGCCAACAGGGGGCCCGGGGCCCCTACACCTTC	CASSQQGARGPYTF
TRBD2	17	TRBV2	TRBJ2-1	NA	TGTGCCAGCAGTGGACTAGCGGGAGGGCCGGGGTTGAATGAGCAGTTCTTC	CASSGLAGGPGLNEQFF
NA	15	TRBV20-1	TRBJ1-1	NA	TGCAGTGCTAGTAGTGGCGGAGGCGGGAACACTGAAGCTTTCTTT	CSASSGGGGNTEAFF
TRBD2	18	TRBV19	TRBJ2-1	NA	TGTGCCAGTAGTCCTACGGGACTAGCGGGAGTAAACTACAATGAGCAGTTCTTC	CASSPTGLAGVNYNEQFF
NA	15	TRBV4-1	TRBJ1-6	once	TGCGCCAGCAGCCAAGATCAGGAGGATAATTCACCCCTCCACTTT	CASSQDQEDNSPLHF
TRBD1	15	TRBV7-9	TRBJ2-7	NA	TGTGCCAGCAGCGCAGTGGGGACAGGGGGACACGAGCAGTACTTC	CASSAVGTGGHEQYF
NA	13	TRBV10-3	TRBJ2-1	few	TGTGCCATCGAGGAACGCCCCCACAATGAGCAGTTCTTC	CAIEERPHNEQFF
NA	15	TRBV3-1/TRBV3-2	TRBJ2-7	many	TGTGCCAGCAGCCTAGGCGGGGTTCCCTCCTACGAGCAGTACTTC	CASSLGGVPSYEQYF
TRBD2	17	TRBV28	TRBJ2-1	NA	TGTGCCAGCAGTGATCCTCCCGGGACTAGCGGGAGCAATGAGCAGTTCTTC	CASSDPPGTSGSNEQFF
NA	14	TRBV25-1	TRBJ1-1	NA	TGTGCCAGCAGTGAGAACAGGTTGACCACTGAAGCTTTCTTT	CASSENRLTTEAFF
TRBD1	12	TRBV14	TRBJ1-2	NA	TGTGCCAGCAGCCAGGGGACAGTTGGCTACACCTTC	CASSQGTVGYTF
NA	11	TRBV6-1	TRBJ1-1	NA	TGTGCCAGCAGTGATCATACTGAAGCTTTCTTT	CASSDHTEAFF
NA	15	TRBV5-3	TRBJ1-4	NA	TGTGCCAGAAGCACATCAGGGCCAACTAATGAAAAACTGTTTTTT	CARSTSGPTNEKLFF
NA	15	TRBV11-1	TRBJ1-1	NA	TGTGCCAGCAGCTTTGGTGTTGGGGGGGCCACTGAAGCTTTCTTT	CASSFGVGGATEAFF
TRBD2	15	TRBV19	TRBJ2-1	NA	TGTGCCAGTCAAGTCGGGACTAGCTCCTACAATGAGCAGTTCTTC	CASQVGTSSYNEQFF
NA	11	TRBV20-1	TRBJ2-1	NA	TGCAGTGCTAGAGAATCATTGGAGCAGTTCTTC	CSARESLEQFF
NA	15	TRBV6-5	TRBJ1-4	NA	TGTGCCAGCAGCCTCACGTTAGCAACTAATGAAAAACTGTTTTTT	CASSLTLATNEKLFF
TRBD1	15	TRBV13	TRBJ1-6	NA	TGTGCCAGCAGCTCGGCAGGGGGTACACGGTCACCCCTCCACTTT	CASSSAGGTRSPLHF
NA	12	TRBV6-2/TRBV6-3	TRBJ2-7	few	TGTGCCAGCAGTTACTCGAGGTACGAGCAGTACTTC	CASSYSRYEQYF
TRBD2	15	TRBV28	TRBJ2-5	few	TGTGCCAGCAGTCCGGGACTAGCGGAACAAGAGACCCAGTACTTC	CASSPGLAEQETQYF
NA	14	TRBV11-2	TRBJ2-3	NA	TGTGCCAGCAGCTTATGGGGGCCCACAGATACGCAGTATTTT	CASSLWGPTDTQYF
NA	17	TRBV5-3	TRBJ2-7	NA	TGTGCCAGAAGCCCCTTAGAGGGAGTCGGAAGCTCCTACGAGCAGTACTTC	CARSPLEGVGSSYEQYF
NA	16	TRBV7-9	TRBJ2-3	NA	TGTGCCAGCAGCTTAGCGCTAGCGATCCCCCCAGATACGCAGTATTTT	CASSLALAIPPDTQYF
NA	14	TRBV2	TRBJ1-4	few	TGTGCCAGCAGTGAAGGAGTAACTAATGAAAAACTGTTTTTT	CASSEGVTNEKLFF
TRBD1	15	TRBV6-5	TRBJ2-1	few	TGTGCCAGCAGCAAAGCGAGGACAGGGGTGAATGAGCAGTTCTTC	CASSKARTGVNEQFF
TRBD2	13	TRBV7-2	TRBJ2-1	NA	TGTGCCAGCAACAACGTCCTAGCGGGAGAGCAGTTCTTC	CASNNVLAGEQFF
TRBD1	13	TRBV25-1	TRBJ2-5	NA	TGTGCCAGCAGTTTCTCCGGGACAGGAGCCCAGTACTTC	CASSFSGTGAQYF
NA	13	TRBV25-1	TRBJ2-7	NA	TGTGCCAGCAGCCCCCCGTCGGTGTACGAGCAGTACTTC	CASSPPSVYEQYF
NA	15	TRBV2	TRBJ1-4	few	TGTGCCAGCAGTGAAGGGGGGGGGCGCGGTGAAAAACTGTTTTTT	CASSEGGGRGEKLFF
NA	13	TRBV18	TRBJ2-1	NA	TGTGCCAGCTCACCACCGTCGGGGTCTGAGCAGTTCTTC	CASSPPSGSEQFF
NA	21	TRBV7-3	TRBJ2-4	NA	TGTGCCAGCACCAACGCGACGGGGTTGACAGGACGGGTAGGTAAGACGAACATTCAGTACTTC	CASTNATGLTGRVGKTNIQYF